The present entry profiles one T cell receptor beta chain with its context. The antigen is unknown. Trimming pared 0 bases from V and 0 bases from J, leaving 8 bases between. Germline V lookup: CDR1 MNHEY, CDR2 SMNVEV (reference sequence). The length of the CDR3 is 15 residues. The data were taken from a study of vaccination effects on CD4 cells after COVID-19. Overall study context: Participants received two doses of either the BNT162b2 or mRNA-1273 vaccine.

Profiling relied on immunoSEQ multiplex PCR, and the TCRdb table lists in-frame clones only, not all of them. The profile shows about 24,000 clones, just under 75% of them singletons. Prior to sequencing, the ViraFEST assay stimulated PBMC with viral peptide pools, which expanded the antigen-specific CD4+ T cells. Once cultured for roughly nine days, the cells underwent separation to obtain CD4+ T cells. None of these healthy vaccinees had been infected with SARS-CoV-2 before vaccination. The origin of this receptor is a human donor who received a COVID-19 vaccine. The sample in question was CD4+ T cells from PBMCs cultured with SARS-CoV-2 spike peptides, obtained before COVID-19 vaccination. The chain is built from TRBV27 and TRBJ1-1; perhaps TRBD1 as D (6 bases). Here the CDR3 reads CASSLSGGVNTEAFF. The DNA of the CDR3 is TGTGCCAGCAGTTTATCGGGGGGCGTGAACACTGAAGCTTTCTTT.